One sample yielded the 22 T cell receptor beta chains listed below, sequenced in a study of blood T cells in healthy people across ages. A second PCR, run for about 7 to 11 cycles, used a sample-barcoded 5' primer plus a J-beta primer mix. TCRdb called the 5' RACE reads again in MiXCR, with one record for every CDR3 protein. The sample includes around 820,000 distinct CDR3 sequences, 20% to 25% of them seen just once. The sample was also reused in another study, on T cells of mothers and their children.

The sequenced sample consisted of blood. These receptors all come from a boy aged 5-17 years in good health.

This clonotype was detected a few times. The chain carries TRBV6-6 and TRBJ1-3; no firm D call. Germline V gene data show CDR1 as MNHNY and CDR2 as SVGAGI (reference sequence). This CDR3 spans 14 amino acids. The V gene lost 6 bases and the J gene lost 1 base, with 10 bases spanning the gap. CDR3 DNA sequence: TGTGCCAGCAGGGGTGCGGGATCTGGAAACACCATATATTTT. Translating it yields CASRGAGSGNTIYF.

This CDR3 reads CSAREAGGNQPQHF. CDR3 bases: TGCAGTGCTAGAGAGGCGGGGGGCAATCAGCCCCAGCATTTT. The chain carries TRBV20-1 and TRBJ1-5; D is perhaps TRBD1 (5 bases). Trimming took off 0 bases at V and 2 bases at J, with 8 bases between the two ends. CDR3 length equals 14 residues. Germline CDR1 and CDR2: DFQATT and SNEGSKA (reference sequence).

This clonotype was seen a few times. As DNA, the CDR3 is TGCAGCGTTGAAGAATGGGACAGCCCTAGCACAGATACGCAGTATTTT. It encodes CSVEEWDSPSTDTQYF. The chain combines TRBV29-1 with TRBJ2-3, with TRBD1 identical over 7 bases. CDR3 size: 16 residues. Germline assignment: CDR1 SQVTM and CDR2 ANQGSEA. V shed 0 bases, J shed 0 bases, and the junction held 6 bases outside the gene matches.

The V gene is TRBV28, the J gene TRBJ2-7; a weak D match, TRBD2 (5 bases). CDR1 is MDHEN, CDR2 SYDVKM, per germline. The CDR3 is made up of 14 amino acids. V was trimmed by 3 bases and J by 0 bases, leaving 9 bases between them. The chain's CDR3 is CASSFSVDSYEQYF. CDR3 DNA: TGTGCCAGCAGTTTTAGCGTAGACTCCTACGAGCAGTACTTC.

This clonotype was observed a single time. The genes are TRBV20-1 and TRBJ1-6, with D perhaps matching TRBD1 (5 bases). The CDR3 sequence is 13 residues long. V lost 6 bases and J lost 9, with 15 bases in between. In germline, CDR1 is DFQATT, CDR2 SNEGSKA (reference sequence). Here the CDR3 reads CSAPQDTFSPLHF. The CDR3 nucleotides are TGCAGTGCCCCCCAGGACACGTTTTCACCCCTCCACTTT.

The chain is built from TRBV6-5 and TRBJ2-7, with D possibly matching TRBD2 (5 bases). Trimming left V 8 bases short and J 3 bases short, with 20 bases between. This CDR3 comprises 15 residues. The V gene's germline CDR1 is MNHEY and CDR2 SVGAGI. CDR3 protein: CASLTIAGGLYEQYF. DNA for the CDR3: TGTGCCAGCTTAACGATAGCCGGAGGCCTCTACGAGCAGTACTTC.

The table lists this clonotype with a count of one. This sequence joins TRBV19 and TRBJ1-4; D not resolved. Trimming removed 5 bases from V and 8 bases from J, with 9 bases in between. CDR3 length: 12 amino acids. Per germline, CDR1 LNHDA and CDR2 SQIVND (reference sequence). For the CDR3, the DNA is TGTGCCAGTAGTGAGCGTTGGGAAAAACTGTTTTTT. Translating gives CASSERWEKLFF.

For this clonotype: The junction shows a germline mismatch at one end, possibly a read error. The chain joins TRBV4-1 to TRBJ1-4; D might be TRBD1 (5 bases). The CDR3 has 15 amino acids. In germline, CDR1 is MGHRA, CDR2 YSYEKL. The CDR3, as DNA: TGCGCCAGCAGGCAAGTCGCAGGGTATAATGAAAAACTGTTTTTT. This codes for CASRQVAGYNEKLFF.

This clonotype was seen more than once but under ten times. The chain has TRBV6-2 or TRBV6-3 and TRBJ1-4, with D unresolved. The length of the CDR3 is 14 residues. In germline, CDR1 is MNHEY, CDR2 SVGEGT. V lost 7 bases and J 0 bases, leaving 9 bases between the germline ends. The CDR3 region is CASTDGATNEKLFF. CDR3 bases: TGTGCCAGCACGGACGGCGCAACTAATGAAAAACTGTTTTTT.

CDR3: CTGEAGNEQFF. The CDR3 bases are TGCACCGGAGAGGCCGGCAATGAGCAGTTCTTC. The chain has TRBV29-1 and TRBJ2-1; D remains unclear. Per the germline V gene, CDR1 is SQVTM and CDR2 is ANQGSEA. The CDR3 has 11 amino acids.

This chain uses TRBV7-8 with TRBJ2-4, with D possibly matching TRBD1 (6 bases). Trimming took off 1 base at V and 0 bases at J, with 19 bases between the two ends. The CDR3 has 19 residues. Per the germline V gene, CDR1 is SGHVS and CDR2 is FQNEAQ. The CDR3 DNA is TGTGCCAGCAGCTTAGAGGGGGTTGGCAGAAAACCAGCCAAAAACATTCAGTACTTC. Its translation is CASSLEGVGRKPAKNIQYF.

The J gene is TRBJ2-2, the V gene TRBV12-3 or TRBV12-4; either TRBD1 or TRBD2 may fit D (5 bases each). The V end lost 5 bases, the J end lost 1 base, and 14 bases lay between the germline ends. The CDR3 runs to 16 residues. Written as DNA, the CDR3 is TGTGCCAGCAGTCGGGACGGCCGTAGGAACACCGGGGAGCTGTTTTTT. Protein: CASSRDGRRNTGELFF.

The genes are TRBV5-1 and TRBJ2-7; D could derive from TRBD1 or TRBD2 (5 bases each). The germline V and J ends were trimmed by 6 bases and 7 bases, with 20 bases remaining between them. CDR3 length equals 14 residues. Germline V lookup: CDR1 SGHRS, CDR2 YFSETQ. In DNA, the CDR3 is TGCGCCAGCAACTCGGGGCAGGCCCTCTTGGAGCAGTACTTC. Its protein product is CASNSGQALLEQYF.

This clonotype was found a few times. This chain links TRBV9 with TRBJ2-1; 8 bases map to TRBD2. The CDR3 runs 15 residues. The J segment lost 4 bases and the V segment lost 5 bases, leaving 8 bases of the junction unmatched. The germline V gene has CDR1 SGDLS and CDR2 YYNGEE. The CDR3 is CASSASGGRYNEQFF. CDR3 in DNA: TGTGCCAGCAGTGCGAGTGGCGGGAGGTACAATGAGCAGTTCTTC.

This clonotype occurred a few times. The chain uses TRBV12-3 or TRBV12-4 and TRBJ2-5, with TRBD1 matching over 9 bases. The junction had 8 bases not matched to a gene; V was cut back by 5 bases and J by 4 bases. The CDR3 is 15 residues long. This chain's CDR3 is CASSPATGGSETQYF. In nucleotides, the CDR3 is TGTGCCAGCAGTCCCGCTACAGGGGGCTCAGAGACCCAGTACTTC.

The gene calls are TRBV18 and TRBJ2-7, with TRBD1 as a possible D gene (7 bases). From germline, CDR1 is KGHSH and CDR2 LQKENI. The CDR3 sequence is 16 residues long. Trimming removed 2 bases at V and 3 bases at J, with 17 bases between. The CDR3 DNA follows: TGTGCCAGCTCACCAGTAGCGGACAGGCCTGACTACGAGCAGTACTTC. It encodes CASSPVADRPDYEQYF.

The chain joins TRBV29-1 to TRBJ2-5; D might be TRBD2 (5 bases). V was pared by 2 bases and J by 4 bases, with 8 bases between. In germline, CDR1 is SQVTM, CDR2 ANQGSEA. CDR3 size: 12 residues. CDR3 amino acids: CSVETGSETQYF. The CDR3 DNA is TGCAGCGTTGAAACGGGGTCAGAGACCCAGTACTTC.

The genes are TRBV19 and TRBJ2-2, with unresolved D. Trimming removed 5 bases at V and 1 base at J, with 14 bases between. From germline, CDR1 is LNHDA and CDR2 SQIVND (reference sequence). The CDR3 is 16 residues long. The CDR3 here is CASSLTPEKNTGELFF. As DNA, the CDR3 is TGTGCCAGTAGTCTTACGCCCGAAAAGAACACCGGGGAGCTGTTTTTT.

This clonotype occurred a few times. The V and J genes are TRBV7-3 and TRBJ2-1; 8 nucleotides match TRBD1. In germline, CDR1 is SGHTA, CDR2 FQGTGA. The CDR3 has 16 amino acids. J was trimmed by 3 bases and V by 3 bases; bases with no gene match: 7. CDR3 amino acids: CASSLAGGPVYNEQFF. The CDR3 DNA is TGTGCCAGCAGCTTGGCAGGGGGCCCCGTCTACAATGAGCAGTTCTTC.

In this sample, this clonotype turned up a few times. The chain couples TRBV29-1 to TRBJ1-1, with D hard to call. Deletions cut 5 bases from V and 0 bases from J, with 7 bases between. Germline V gives CDR1 SQVTM, CDR2 ANQGSEA. This CDR3 has 12 amino acids. In DNA form, the CDR3 reads TGCAGCGTTAAAACTTTGAACACTGAAGCTTTCTTT. Translation: CSVKTLNTEAFF. Full variable domain (missing parts from reference TRBV29-1 and TRBJ1-1): SAVISQKPSRDICQRGTSLTIQCQVDSQVTMMFWYRQQPGQSLTLIATANQGSEATYESGFVIDKFPISRPNLTFSTLTVSNMSPEDSSIYLCSVKTLNTEAFFGQGTRLTVV.

The CDR3 region has the DNA TGTGCCATCAGCCAGCGGGAGCGGGGAGAGACCCAGTACTTC. It translates to CAISQRERGETQYF. The chain couples TRBV10-3 to TRBJ2-5; 8 bases agree with TRBD2. CDR1 is ENHRY, CDR2 SYGVKD, per germline. The CDR3 is made up of 14 amino acids. V gave up 6 bases and J gave up 4 bases; unmatched junction bases: 7.

This clonotype was observed a handful of times. The chain employs TRBV4-3 and TRBJ2-5; D unresolved. The V end was cut by 0 bases, the J end by 4 bases, with 9 bases between. The germline V gene encodes CDR1 LGHNA and CDR2 YSLEER. This CDR3 spans 14 amino acids. CDR3 DNA sequence: TGCGCCAGCAGCCAAGATTATGGTACAGAGACCCAGTACTTC. Residues: CASSQDYGTETQYF.